The T cell receptor beta chain described here comes from a study of blood T cell repertoires in COVID-19. Assay used: immunoSEQ multiplex PCR; TCRdb lists only in-frame clones, some missing. The sample has more than 150,000 clones; roughly 87% are singletons. The CDR3 has 17 amino acids. V lost 5 bases and J lost 5; bases outside the gene matches: 16. Germline V gene data show CDR1 as SGHNT and CDR2 as YENEEA. This sequence originates from a woman aged 50 to 65 who had recovered from COVID-19. The chain combines TRBV11-3 with TRBJ2-5; TRBD2 matches 8 bases. The sequencing input was PBMCs or T cells enriched from blood (not recorded which). CDR3 region: CASSPELASGSWETQYF. The DNA for the CDR3 is TGTGCCAGCAGCCCCGAATTGGCGAGCGGGAGTTGGGAGACCCAGTACTTC.